This T cell receptor (beta chain) was obtained from a study of T-cell memory formation after mild COVID-19. On the study more broadly: TCR clusters were mostly confined to one donor each. Study-wide points: A balance of CD4 and CD8 characterized clones contracting day 15 to 85, whereas later expanders leaned CD4+. The study detected some responding clones in pre-infection memory, suggesting cross-reactive memory joined. Contracting CD4+ clones lay largely in CM and EM, with CD8+ ones residing in EMRA.

Many counts were recorded for this clonotype. Its antigen remains unidentified. Germline-derived CDR1 and CDR2 are SGDLS and YYNGEE. This CDR3 has 16 residues. V gave up 1 base and J gave up 5 bases; unmatched junction bases: 10. One entry per CDR3 protein, called by TCRdb with MiXCR from the 5' RACE reads. The sample gives roughly 16,000 distinct CDR3 sequences, more than 20% of which show up once; approximately 56% is in the top ten. The chain joins TRBV9 to TRBJ1-2; 8 bases fit TRBD1. The receptor's source is a young man who had mild COVID-19 (a few samples of this study predate the infection). Cell type and time point are not known. The sample comprised PBMCs or a T cell subset sorted from them (not recorded which). CDR3 in DNA: TGTGCCAGCAGCGTATCTCCGGGACAGGTTACTTATGGCTACACCTTC. It translates to CASSVSPGQVTYGYTF.